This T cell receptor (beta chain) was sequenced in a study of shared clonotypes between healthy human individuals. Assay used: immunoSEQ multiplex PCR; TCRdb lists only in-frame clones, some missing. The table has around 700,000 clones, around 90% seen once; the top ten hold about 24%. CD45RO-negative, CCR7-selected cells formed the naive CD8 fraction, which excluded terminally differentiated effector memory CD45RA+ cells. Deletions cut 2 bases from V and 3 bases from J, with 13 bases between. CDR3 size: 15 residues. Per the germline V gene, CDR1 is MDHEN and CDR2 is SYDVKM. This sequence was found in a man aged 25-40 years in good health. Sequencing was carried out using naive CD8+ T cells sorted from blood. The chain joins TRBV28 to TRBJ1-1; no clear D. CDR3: CASSLGPGSDTEAFF. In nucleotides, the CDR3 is TGTGCCAGCAGTTTAGGACCGGGAAGTGACACTGAAGCTTTCTTT.